These 8 T cell receptor beta chains were all obtained from the same sample, sequenced in a study of T cell responses to AZD1222 COVID-19 vaccine. Assay: immunoSEQ multiplex PCR; the TCRdb copy retains only in-frame clones and omits some. The repertoire holds around 250,000 clones, approximately 93% seen once, with around 0.58% in the top ten. This material consisted of peripheral blood, taken on day 0 of AZD1222 vaccination. These TCRs come from an adult in good health.

The CDR3 coding sequence is TGCAGTGCTCCCGACAGTTACGAGCAGTACTTC. This codes for CSAPDSYEQYF. This chain connects TRBV20-1 to TRBJ2-7; perhaps TRBD1 as D (5 bases). Per the germline V gene, CDR1 is DFQATT and CDR2 is SNEGSKA (reference sequence). V lost 5 bases to trimming and J lost 4 bases, with 9 bases between them. CDR3 length equals 11 residues.

V is TRBV2 and J is TRBJ1-5; D uncertain. V was pared by 7 bases and J by 5 bases, with 12 bases between. Germline V gene sequence: CDR1 SNHLY, CDR2 FYNNEI. CDR3 length: 13 residues. Written as DNA, the CDR3 is TGTGCCAGCAATTTGATTTTGGATCAGCCCCAGCATTTT. Translation gives CASNLILDQPQHF.

Here the CDR3 DNA reads TGTGCCAGCAGTGAGGGGGACAGGGGCTCCTACGAGCAGTACTTC. Its translation: CASSEGDRGSYEQYF. The rearrangement uses TRBV2 and TRBJ2-7, with TRBD1 matching over 10 bases. From germline, CDR1 is SNHLY and CDR2 FYNNEI. Losses at the gene ends were 3 bases for V and 0 bases for J; bases not matched to a gene: 2. The CDR3 consists of 15 residues. Full variable domain (rest looked up from reference TRBV2 and TRBJ2-7): EPEVTQTPSHQVTQMGQEVILRCVPISNHLYFYWYRQILGQKVEFLVSFYNNEISEKSEIFDDQFSVERPDGSNFTLKIRSTKLEDSAMYFCASSEGDRGSYEQYFGPGTRLTVT.

This chain links TRBV29-1 with TRBJ2-7, with unresolved D. Germline V gene data show CDR1 as SQVTM and CDR2 as ANQGSEA. The CDR3 totals 11 residues. V lost 3 bases and J 3 bases, leaving 6 bases between the germline ends. CDR3 nucleotide sequence: TGCAGCGTTGATGGGGACTACGAGCAGTACTTC. It yields the protein CSVDGDYEQYF.

The chain uses TRBV5-4 and TRBJ1-2; no reliable D call. Looked up from germline, CDR1 is SGHNT and CDR2 is YYREEE (reference sequence). The CDR3 is made up of 15 amino acids. Trimming left V 0 bases short and J 8 bases short, with 17 bases between. In nucleotides, the CDR3 is TGTGCCAGCAGCTTGGCAGGACGGACCTATGAGGGCTACACCTTC. Translating gives CASSLAGRTYEGYTF.

This chain links TRBV19 with TRBJ1-5; D might be TRBD1 (6 bases). The CDR3 extends over 13 amino acids. V lost 8 bases to trimming and J lost 5 bases, with 13 bases between them. Germline V lookup: CDR1 LNHDA, CDR2 SQIVND (reference sequence). The DNA of the CDR3 is TGTGCCAGTCGGCCAGGGGTGGATCAGCCCCAGCATTTT. Amino acid sequence: CASRPGVDQPQHF.

This clone was seen just once. The chain employs TRBV25-1 and TRBJ2-1, with 8 bases aligning to TRBD2. J gave up 6 bases and V 5 bases, and 12 bases lay outside the gene matches. Germline V gene lookup returns CDR1 MGHDK and CDR2 SYGVNS. This CDR3 spans 16 amino acids. CDR3 in DNA: TGTGCCAGCAGTCCCACGGGAGGGGGAGGGCCCAATGAGCAGTTCTTC. Translated, it gives CASSPTGGGGPNEQFF.

The chain combines TRBV25-1 with TRBJ2-5, with D perhaps matching TRBD1 (5 bases). The CDR3 consists of 14 residues. The germline V gene encodes CDR1 MGHDK and CDR2 SYGVNS. Trimming removed 3 bases at V and 4 bases at J, with 12 bases between. The CDR3 DNA reads TGTGCCAGCAGTGATCCCGGCAGGGCAGAGACCCAGTACTTC. Its protein is CASSDPGRAETQYF.